The subject of this entry is one T cell receptor (beta chain). Its antigen remains undetermined. No much larger clone exists at a distance of one base, and base qualities are not known. The CDR3 spans 18 residues, from the cysteine through the phenylalanine. Just CDR3 DNA is preserved here, 54 bases in frame from base 1. The germline V gene encodes CDR1 KGHSH and CDR2 LQKENI. Relative to germline, V is 0 bases shorter and J is 3 bases shorter, with 20 bases between their ends. The immunoSEQ Assay, a bias-controlled multiplex PCR, was used to amplify TCRbeta CDR3 regions from genomic DNA. The source study handled its data this way. The number of nucleated cells in each sample was estimated from the amplification of reference gene primers within the assay. To quantify the absolute abundance of each unique TCRbeta CDR3 rearrangement, sequence reads were collapsed and filtered. Productive Simpson clonality was computed per sample as the square root of Simpson's diversity index over productive rearrangements. TCRdb limited this immuneACCESS table to in-frame rearrangements with V and J called. A share of clones is missing; checked studies link under half to unresolved V genes, and the rest is unexplained. V, J and clone size were drawn from that table, and D and trimming were deduced from the DNA. The sample table records 450,000 to 500,000 clones; approximately 85% of these occur just once. The ten largest clones take up roughly 3.2% of the sample.

This sample is part of a study of blood T cell repertoires in COVID-19 (dated by TCRdb to about 2020). Background on the whole study: The collaborator samples originated in the United States, Italy and Spain and spanned the acute and convalescent phases of COVID-19. The material from the prospective study consisted of cDNA or gDNA derived from T cells, B-cell-depleted T cells, or PBMCs. The dataset comprised deeply sampled blood TCRbeta repertoires from subjects exposed to, actively infected with, or recovered from COVID-19. A freely available public database, intended as a resource for researchers studying the immune response to SARS-CoV-2, is where the repertoires were released. The samples were drawn from the first 160 participants of the ongoing ImmuneRACE study and from over 950 subjects provided by 6 global collaborators. A de-identified subject ID, COVID-19 status, age in years and sex were almost always included in the sample metadata. HLA class I and class II types, where available, came from metadata supplied by the sample provider rather than from assay-based typing. Here is what the overall study found, with its caveats: How much clinical and demographic metadata was included differed by source and by participant, and the metadata was provided uncurated.

The collaborating institutions used their own protocols to collect whole blood in K2EDTA tubes. Collaborator samples were shipped for TCRbeta analysis as frozen whole blood, isolated PBMCs, or DNA extracted from either sample type. The sample comprised peripheral blood. This chain joins TRBV18 to TRBJ1-1; a tentative D call is TRBD1 (6 bases match). This receptor was obtained from a human donor in a cohort sampled during active COVID-19. The sequenced DNA: TGTGCCAGCTCACCACCGGACAGATCCCCTAAACTCGACACTGAAGCTTTCTTT. The encoded protein is CASSPPDRSPKLDTEAFF.